The clone carrying this T cell receptor (beta chain) was seen at least ten times. The antigen is unknown. These data are taken from a study of early T cells in non-severe SARS-CoV-2 infection. Study in general: RNA in bulk from unsorted whole blood was sequenced, and chains were unpaired.

The study's findings and limits: Anti-spike CD8 specificities were favored by VDJdb matching, whose results missed private and CD4 specificities.

Unique molecular identifiers (one per individual cDNA molecule) were attached. Via MiXCR, TCRdb re-called the 5' RACE reads, giving one row per CDR3 protein. The profile shows tens of thousands of distinct CDR3 sequences, approximately 10% of them singletons. Trimming stripped 6 bases from V and 0 bases from J, with 11 bases between. In germline, CDR1 is SNHLY, CDR2 FYNNEI. The CDR3 covers 14 residues. This clonotype was obtained from an adult who was a healthcare worker with PCR-confirmed SARS-CoV-2 infection or an uninfected control (not recorded which). The V and J genes are TRBV2 and TRBJ1-1; D call uncertain. The sequencing sample was made of whole blood. The CDR3 sequence: CASSPNGMNTEAFF. The DNA for the CDR3 is TGTGCCAGCAGCCCGAACGGAATGAACACTGAAGCTTTCTTT. Based on the CDR3 plus reference TRBV2 and TRBJ1-1, the full variable domain is EPEVTQTPSHQVTQMGQEVILRCVPISNHLYFYWYRQILGQKVEFLVSFYNNEISEKSEIFDDQFSVERPDGSNFTLKIRSTKLEDSAMYFCASSPNGMNTEAFFGQGTRLTVV.